The next 21 T cell receptor beta chains were all read from a single sample in a study of early T cells in non-severe SARS-CoV-2 infection. TCRdb redid the calling of the 5' RACE reads with MiXCR, one entry per CDR3 protein. The data show under 30,000 distinct CDR3 sequences, roughly 5.7% seen once. The sequencing sample was made of whole blood. The receptors derive from an adult who was a healthcare worker with PCR-confirmed SARS-CoV-2 infection or an uninfected control (not recorded which).

There are many counts of this clonotype. The rearrangement uses TRBV12-3 or TRBV12-4 and TRBJ2-1, with D perhaps matching TRBD1 (5 bases). CDR3 length: 14 residues. The V gene lost 6 bases and the J gene lost 4 bases, with 13 bases spanning the gap. The CDR3 spells CASSTLGQYNEQFF. CDR3 bases: TGTGCCAGCAGCACATTGGGGCAGTACAATGAGCAGTTCTTC.

This clonotype was seen ten or more times. The rearrangement links TRBV3-1 to TRBJ2-1; the match to TRBD2 covers 9 bases. Germline V gene data show CDR1 as LGHDT and CDR2 as YNNKEL (reference sequence). The J segment lost 8 bases and the V segment lost 2 bases, leaving 4 bases of the junction unmatched. The CDR3 totals 14 residues. The CDR3 loop is CASSQSGRLDEQFF. CDR3 coding DNA: TGTGCCAGCAGCCAAAGCGGGAGGTTGGATGAGCAGTTCTTC.

This clonotype was found a few times. The chain recombines TRBV7-2 with TRBJ1-1; the D is unclear. The CDR3 is 15 amino acids. V was cut by 5 bases and J by 4 bases, with 17 bases left in between. Per the germline V gene, CDR1 is SGHTA and CDR2 is FQGNSA. The CDR3 loop reads CASSPRPTWGTEAFF. DNA of the CDR3: TGTGCCAGCAGCCCCAGACCGACGTGGGGCACTGAAGCTTTCTTT.

This clonotype was observed many times. The chain carries TRBV12-3 or TRBV12-4 and TRBJ1-5, with D perhaps matching TRBD1 (5 bases). V lost 2 bases to trimming and J lost 0 bases, with 8 bases between them. This CDR3 is 15 amino acids long. CDR3 loop: CASSLQGSSNQPQHF. DNA for the CDR3: TGTGCCAGCAGTTTACAGGGTTCTAGCAATCAGCCCCAGCATTTT.

This clonotype showed up many times. V and J are TRBV2 and TRBJ2-1, with 11 bases aligning to TRBD1. The CDR3 totals 14 residues. V lost 9 bases to trimming and J lost 5 bases; unmatched junction nucleotides: 6. Germline V CDR1 and CDR2: SNHLY, FYNNEI. The CDR3 nucleotides read TGTGCCAGTTACGGACAGGGGGCAAACAATGAGCAGTTCTTC. This encodes CASYGQGANNEQFF.

Many counts were recorded for this clonotype. V usage is TRBV20-1 and J usage is TRBJ2-2; D might be TRBD1 (5 bases). CDR3 length: 15 amino acids. Germline assignment: CDR1 DFQATT and CDR2 SNEGSKA (reference sequence). Trimming pared 1 base from V and 7 bases from J, leaving 16 bases between. The CDR3 sequence: CSARAGRVTGGELFF. CDR3 bases: TGCAGTGCTAGAGCAGGCAGGGTAACGGGCGGGGAGCTGTTTTTT.

This clonotype has ten or more counts. This rearrangement joins TRBV13 to TRBJ2-5, with 11 bases lining up with TRBD2. The length of the CDR3 is 15 residues. Germline V gene sequence: CDR1 PRHDT, CDR2 FYEKMQ (reference sequence). V trimming: 3 bases; J trimming: 3 bases; junction bases outside the gene matches: 3. This CDR3 reads CASSFRGLAEETQYF. The CDR3 DNA follows: TGTGCCAGCAGCTTTAGGGGACTAGCGGAAGAGACCCAGTACTTC.

This clonotype came up many times. This rearrangement joins TRBV20-1 to TRBJ2-4; 9 bases map to TRBD1. The germline V gene has CDR1 DFQATT and CDR2 SNEGSKA (reference sequence). Trimming took 3 bases from V and 10 from J; bases not matched to a gene: 4. The CDR3 is 12 amino acids. CDR3 protein: CSASGDRVIQYF. As DNA, the CDR3 is TGCAGTGCTAGTGGGGACAGGGTGATTCAGTACTTC.

This clonotype was picked up many times. CDR3 sequence (DNA): TGTGCCAGTAGTGCAAGGCAGGGTAGCGGGGAGCTGTTTTTT. Translated, it gives CASSARQGSGELFF. The rearrangement uses TRBV19 and TRBJ2-2; tentatively, D is TRBD1 (5 bases). The V gene lost 5 bases and the J gene lost 7 bases, with 14 bases spanning the gap. CDR3 length: 14 residues. From germline, CDR1 is LNHDA and CDR2 SQIVND (reference sequence). The full variable domain, with the rest looked up from reference TRBV19 and TRBJ2-2, is DGGITQSPKYLFRKEGQNVTLSCEQNLNHDAMYWYRQDPGQGLRLIYYSQIVNDFQKGDIAEGYSVSREKKESFPLTVTSAQKNPTAFYLCASSARQGSGELFFGEGSRLTVL.

This chain uses TRBV7-9 with TRBJ1-2; D perhaps matches TRBD1 (6 bases). This CDR3 is built from 16 residues. The germline V gene has CDR1 SEHNR and CDR2 FQNEAQ (reference sequence). V lost 5 bases to trimming and J lost 6 bases, with 22 bases between them. The CDR3 region has the DNA TGTGCCAGCAGCCTGGGGGCGGGGCGTCTCGAGGATGGCTACACCTTC. This codes for CASSLGAGRLEDGYTF.

This clonotype was seen many times. This chain connects TRBV7-2 to TRBJ2-7; the D call may be TRBD1 or TRBD2 (6 bases each). V lost 3 bases to trimming and J lost 6 bases, with 18 bases between them. Germline-derived CDR1 and CDR2 are SGHTA and FQGNSA. The CDR3 covers 15 residues. The CDR3 is CASSFSTGLGGEQYF. The DNA of the CDR3 is TGTGCCAGCAGCTTCTCGACAGGTTTGGGGGGCGAGCAGTACTTC.

This clonotype was seen many times. The chain couples TRBV20-1 to TRBJ2-3; 8 bases agree with TRBD2. Germline V gene lookup returns CDR1 DFQATT and CDR2 SNEGSKA (reference sequence). CDR3 length: 14 amino acids. V dropped 4 bases and J dropped 5; count of bases not matched to a gene: 8. Here the CDR3 DNA reads TGCAGTGCTAACTTAGGCGGGGGGCGAGATACGCAGTATTTT. It is translated as CSANLGGGRDTQYF.

This clonotype was counted at least ten times. CDR3 sequence: CASSPGQGGVMNTEAFF. Here the CDR3 DNA reads TGTGCCAGCTCACCTGGACAGGGGGGAGTCATGAACACTGAAGCTTTCTTT. The chain has TRBV18 and TRBJ1-1; TRBD1 matches 10 bases. Germline V lookup: CDR1 KGHSH, CDR2 LQKENI. The CDR3 has 17 amino acids. The V gene end was trimmed by 3 bases and the J gene end by 0 bases; junction bases not matched to a gene: 7.

This clonotype showed up many times. The chain links TRBV7-2 to TRBJ1-1; no clear D gene. Germline CDR1 and CDR2: SGHTA and FQGNSA. The V end was cut by 2 bases, the J end by 3 bases, with 7 bases between. This CDR3 spans 13 amino acids. The CDR3 protein is CASSLTRDTEAFF. For the CDR3, the DNA is TGTGCCAGCAGCTTAACCAGAGACACTGAAGCTTTCTTT.

This clonotype appeared a few times. The chain is built from TRBV28 and TRBJ2-7; D possibly matches TRBD1 or TRBD2 (7 bases each). V was trimmed by 7 bases and J by 0 bases, leaving 13 bases between them. The germline V gene has CDR1 MDHEN and CDR2 SYDVKM. The CDR3 loop spans 14 amino acids. The CDR3 bases are TGTGCCAGCACCCCAGGGGGGGCCTCCTACGAGCAGTACTTC. It specifies CASTPGGASYEQYF.

This clonotype was seen at least ten times. The gene calls are TRBV11-2 and TRBJ2-7, with 12 bases that match TRBD1. V lost 6 bases and J lost 4; bases outside the gene matches: 7. Looked up from germline, CDR1 is SGHAT and CDR2 is FQNNGV. This CDR3 has 15 residues. This CDR3 is CASSFGTGGTYEQYF. The CDR3 nucleotides read TGTGCCAGCAGTTTTGGGACAGGGGGCACGTACGAGCAGTACTTC.

CDR3 DNA sequence: TGTGCCAGCAGCCTGCTAGGGGGGTACTCCTATAATTCACCCCTCCACTTT. As protein: CASSLLGGYSYNSPLHF. The rearrangement joins TRBV7-8 to TRBJ1-6, with a weak D call TRBD1 (6 bases). There are 17 residues in the CDR3. Germline CDR1 is SGHVS and CDR2 is FQNEAQ. V lost 5 bases and J 0 bases, leaving 14 bases between the germline ends.

This clonotype was observed many times. V is TRBV20-1 and J is TRBJ1-5; no clear D gene. The V gene lost 0 bases and the J gene lost 0 bases, with 9 bases spanning the gap. The length of the CDR3 is 15 residues. Per the germline V gene, CDR1 is DFQATT and CDR2 is SNEGSKA (reference sequence). The CDR3 DNA follows: TGCAGTGCTAGAGATAAAAAACATAGCAATCAGCCCCAGCATTTT. Its translation: CSARDKKHSNQPQHF.

This clonotype was detected once. The chain carries TRBV6-2 or TRBV6-3 and TRBJ2-1; no clear D gene. V lost 7 bases and J 8 bases, leaving 9 bases between the germline ends. This CDR3 region has 11 residues. The V gene's germline CDR1 is MNHEY and CDR2 SVGEGT. DNA of the CDR3: TGTGCCAGCACAACCCGAGATGAGCAGTTCTTC. Protein: CASTTRDEQFF.

The J gene is TRBJ1-5, the V gene TRBV6-5; the D is unclear. This CDR3 region has 15 residues. Germline CDR1 MNHEY, CDR2 SVGAGI. V gave up 4 bases and J gave up 0 bases, with 10 bases separating them. The CDR3 reads CASSFSRYSNQPQHF. CDR3 DNA: TGTGCCAGCAGTTTCAGTAGATATAGCAATCAGCCCCAGCATTTT.

This clonotype has at least ten counts. This rearrangement joins TRBV30 to TRBJ2-7; no definite D call. CDR1 GTSNPN and CDR2 SVGIG come from the germline V gene (reference sequence). V lost 0 bases and J 0 bases, leaving 12 bases between the germline ends. The CDR3 loop spans 15 amino acids. Written as DNA, the CDR3 is TGTGCCTGGAGTGTACAACGGGTAAGCTCCTACGAGCAGTACTTC. This translates into CAWSVQRVSSYEQYF.